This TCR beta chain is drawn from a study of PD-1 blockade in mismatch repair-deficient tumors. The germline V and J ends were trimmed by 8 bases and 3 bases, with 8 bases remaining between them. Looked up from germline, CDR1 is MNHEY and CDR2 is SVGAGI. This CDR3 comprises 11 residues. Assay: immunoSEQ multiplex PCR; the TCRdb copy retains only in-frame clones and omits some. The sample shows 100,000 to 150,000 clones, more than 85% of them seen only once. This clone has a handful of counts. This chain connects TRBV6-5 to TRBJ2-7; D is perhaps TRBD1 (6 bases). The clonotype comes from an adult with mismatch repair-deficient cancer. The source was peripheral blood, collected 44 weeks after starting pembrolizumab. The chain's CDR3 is CASSDSYEQYF. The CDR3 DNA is TGTGCCAGCTCGGACAGCTACGAGCAGTACTTC.